This TCR beta chain was sequenced for a study of blood T cell repertoires in COVID-19. The wider study: Donors in the United States, Italy and Spain gave samples during acute or convalescent COVID-19.

Assignments of participants to cohorts depended upon their own reported clinical history. Contact with a PCR-confirmed or clinician-diagnosed COVID-19 case occurred within 2 weeks of entry. Authors' data handling: The assay estimated nucleated cells by amplifying reference gene primers. Method: immunoSEQ multiplex PCR; TCRdb's copy keeps in-frame clones and lacks some. The V and J calls and clone size are taken from that table; D and trimming were inferred from the DNA. This table holds about 160,000 clones, 75% to 90% found once. The sample consisted of PBMCs or T cells enriched from blood (not recorded which). The sequence derives from a woman aged 40 to 50 who had been exposed to COVID-19.

The CDR3 DNA is TGTGCCAGCAGGGGACAGCCCTATGGCTACACCTTC. The encoded protein is CASRGQPYGYTF. The V and J genes are TRBV25-1 and TRBJ1-2, with 7 positions matching TRBD1. The CDR3 runs 12 residues. Trimming cost V 6 bases and J 4 bases; bases outside gene matches: 2. Germline V gene sequence: CDR1 MGHDK, CDR2 SYGVNS.